The 30 T cell receptor beta chains below all came from one sample that was sequenced in a study of blood T cell repertoires in COVID-19. Using immunoSEQ multiplex PCR, the repertoire was profiled, and TCRdb retains in-frame clones only, with some absent. Of just under 70,000 clones listed, roughly 85% are singletons. The source material was peripheral blood. Receptor source: a man younger than 40 with acute or convalescent COVID-19.

The chain links TRBV5-5 to TRBJ2-3; TRBD2 matches at 7 bases. V was pared by 1 base and J by 5 bases, with 1 base of the junction left unmatched. The CDR3 loop spans 13 amino acids. Germline-derived CDR1 and CDR2 are SGHKS and YYEKEE (reference sequence). CDR3 nucleotides: TGTGCCAGCAGCTTGTGGGGGGGAGATACGCAGTATTTT. Protein: CASSLWGGDTQYF.

The genes are TRBV9 and TRBJ2-1; 14 nucleotides agree with TRBD2. V was clipped by 3 bases and J by 10 bases; unmatched bases: 3. The CDR3 runs 14 residues. The germline CDR1 and CDR2 sequences are SGDLS and YYNGEE. The CDR3 bases are TGTGCCAGCAGCGCGGGACTAGCGGGAGTGGAGCAGTTCTTC. This gives the protein CASSAGLAGVEQFF.

The V call is TRBV5-1, the J call TRBJ2-2; D gene ambiguous. Per the germline V gene, CDR1 is SGHRS and CDR2 is YFSETQ. V lost 0 bases to trimming and J lost 3 bases, with 6 bases between them. This CDR3 region has 14 residues. The CDR3: CASSLGRDTGELFF. For the CDR3, the DNA is TGCGCCAGCAGCTTGGGACGGGACACCGGGGAGCTGTTTTTT. Full variable domain (remainder filled in from reference TRBV5-1 and TRBJ2-2): KAGVTQTPRYLIKTRGQQVTLSCSPISGHRSVSWYQQTPGQGLQFLFEYFSETQRNKGNFPGRFSGRQFSNSRSEMNVSTLELGDSALYLCASSLGRDTGELFFGEGSRLTVL.

This chain connects TRBV5-1 to TRBJ2-7; 7 bases map to TRBD1. The CDR3 covers 14 residues. The trim removed 4 bases at V and 1 base at J, leaving 5 bases unmatched. Germline loops: CDR1 SGHRS, CDR2 YFSETQ. The CDR3 sequence: CASSPTGISYEQYF. The CDR3 bases are TGCGCCAGCAGCCCGACAGGGATATCCTACGAGCAGTACTTC.

This chain joins TRBV11-2 and TRBJ2-2; D uncertain. The CDR3 length is 13 residues. Germline lookup yields CDR1 SGHAT and CDR2 FQNNGV. The V and J ends lost 2 bases and 7 bases respectively, with 8 bases between them. In DNA form, the CDR3 reads TGTGCCAGCAGCTTAACTTCGGTCGGGGAGCTGTTTTTT. Its translation is CASSLTSVGELFF. Filled out from reference TRBV11-2 and TRBJ2-2, the complete variable domain reads EAGVAQSPRYKIIEKRQSVAFWCNPISGHATLYWYQQILGQGPKLLIQFQNNGVVDDSQLPKDRFSAERLKGVDSTLKIQPAKLEDSAVYLCASSLTSVGELFFGEGSRLTVL.

CDR3 amino acids: CASSREVYEQYF. CDR3 DNA sequence: TGTGCCAGCAGCAGAGAGGTGTACGAGCAGTACTTC. V is TRBV5-5 and J is TRBJ2-7; no definite D call. Trimming took 4 bases from V and 4 from J, leaving 9 bases between them. Per the germline V gene, CDR1 is SGHKS and CDR2 is YYEKEE (reference sequence). The CDR3 sequence is 12 residues long.

A single count supports this clone. This chain uses TRBV5-1 with TRBJ1-2; 9 bases are a match to TRBD1. Germline V gene sequence: CDR1 SGHRS, CDR2 YFSETQ. CDR3 length: 15 residues. V gave up 5 bases and J gave up 1 base; unmatched junction bases: 6. This CDR3 reads CASRYSTGGNYGYTF. The CDR3, as DNA: TGCGCCAGCAGATATTCGACAGGGGGTAACTATGGCTACACCTTC.

The V gene is TRBV28, the J gene TRBJ2-1; 7 bases align to TRBD2. V was clipped by 5 bases and J by 3 bases; unmatched bases: 7. Germline lookup yields CDR1 MDHEN and CDR2 SYDVKM. This CDR3 is 15 amino acids long. DNA of the CDR3: TGTGCCAGCAGTCCGGGGGGAGCCGGCTACAATGAGCAGTTCTTC. This translates into CASSPGGAGYNEQFF.

The J gene is TRBJ1-5, the V gene TRBV20-1, with 10 bases lining up with TRBD1. The trim removed 3 bases at V and 2 bases at J, leaving 4 bases unmatched. This CDR3 spans 15 amino acids. Germline V gene data show CDR1 as DFQATT and CDR2 as SNEGSKA (reference sequence). CDR3 nucleotide sequence: TGCAGTGCTAGTGAAGGGACAGGGGGCAATCAGCCCCAGCATTTT. Protein sequence: CSASEGTGGNQPQHF.

The genes are TRBV21-1 and TRBJ2-2; the D segment call TRBD1 is taken from the table without a DNA check. TRBV21-1 is recorded as a pseudogene. CDR3 length equals 16 residues. The CDR3 DNA reads TGTGCCAGCAGCACCTCGGACAGGGAGATAGCCGGGGAGCTGTTTTTT. Translating it yields CASSTSDREIAGELFF.

As DNA, the CDR3 is TGTGCCAGCAGCGTAGAAGGGGGCGCCGCCTATGGCTACACCTTC. Amino acids: CASSVEGGAAYGYTF. The genes are TRBV9 and TRBJ1-2; 7 nucleotides align to TRBD1. Germline CDR1 reads SGDLS; CDR2 reads YYNGEE. J was trimmed by 4 bases and V by 0 bases; bases with no gene match: 6. The CDR3 extends over 15 amino acids.

This clone showed up just once. The rearrangement uses TRBV19 and TRBJ1-1; perhaps TRBD1 as D (6 bases). The V gene's germline CDR1 is LNHDA and CDR2 SQIVND (reference sequence). Trimming took off 2 bases at V and 7 bases at J, with 11 bases between the two ends. CDR3 length: 13 amino acids. The CDR3, as DNA: TGTGCCAGTAGTATAATGGGAGGGGGTGAAGCTTTCTTT. It encodes CASSIMGGGEAFF.

The rearrangement joins TRBV11-2 to TRBJ2-5; D is perhaps TRBD1 (5 bases). CDR3 size: 16 residues. The germline V gene encodes CDR1 SGHAT and CDR2 FQNNGV. V gave up 5 bases and J gave up 2 bases, with 18 bases separating them. The CDR3 spells CASSPAGRRTQETQYF. CDR3 DNA: TGTGCCAGCAGCCCCGCTGGAAGACGGACACAAGAGACCCAGTACTTC.

This chain uses TRBV5-1 with TRBJ2-5; D possibly corresponds to TRBD2 (6 bases). From germline, CDR1 is SGHRS and CDR2 YFSETQ. V lost 0 bases and J lost 2, with 17 bases in between. The CDR3 has 17 amino acids. In nucleotides, the CDR3 is TGCGCCAGCAGCTTGGGGGTTTTGTTAGCGGAACAAGAGACCCAGTACTTC. It codes for CASSLGVLLAEQETQYF. The complete variable domain, with remaining parts taken from reference TRBV5-1 and TRBJ2-5, reads KAGVTQTPRYLIKTRGQQVTLSCSPISGHRSVSWYQQTPGQGLQFLFEYFSETQRNKGNFPGRFSGRQFSNSRSEMNVSTLELGDSALYLCASSLGVLLAEQETQYFGPGTRLLVL.

The chain couples TRBV5-1 to TRBJ2-2; D is possibly TRBD2 (6 bases). The CDR3 has 16 amino acids. CDR1 is SGHRS, CDR2 YFSETQ, per germline. V was trimmed by 7 bases and J by 4 bases, leaving 20 bases between them. This chain's CDR3 is CASPYPEREVTGELFF. As DNA, the CDR3 is TGCGCCAGCCCTTACCCGGAGAGGGAGGTCACCGGGGAGCTGTTTTTT.

The chain employs TRBV14 and TRBJ2-7; D is undetermined. The V end was cut by 3 bases, the J end by 3 bases, with 3 bases between. Germline loops: CDR1 SGHDN, CDR2 FVKESK. CDR3 length equals 11 residues. As DNA, the CDR3 is TGTGCCAGCAGCCATAACTACGAGCAGTACTTC. Amino acid sequence: CASSHNYEQYF.

The genes are TRBV5-6 and TRBJ1-1, with no clear D. The CDR3 contains 13 residues. The germline V gene encodes CDR1 SGHDT and CDR2 YYEEEE. The V end was cut by 1 base, the J end by 3 bases, with 7 bases between. CDR3 in amino acids: CASSLSYYTEAFF. The CDR3 region has the DNA TGTGCCAGCAGCTTGTCTTACTACACTGAAGCTTTCTTT.

This chain uses TRBV2 with TRBJ1-5; 7 bases are shared with TRBD1. After removal of 7 bases from V and 2 bases from J, the junction contained 8 bases not matched to a gene. The CDR3 spans 15 residues. Per the germline V gene, CDR1 is SNHLY and CDR2 is FYNNEI. As DNA, the CDR3 is TGTGCCAGCAAAGGGGGCGTTTCGGGCAATCAGCCCCAGCATTTT. Protein product: CASKGGVSGNQPQHF.

In this sample, this clone turned up once. The chain joins TRBV4-3 to TRBJ1-2; tentatively, D is TRBD1 (5 bases). The CDR3 runs to 14 residues. Trimming removed 3 bases from V and 9 bases from J, with 17 bases in between. Germline CDR1 is LGHNA and CDR2 is YSLEER. The CDR3 DNA sequence: TGCGCCAGCAGCCAGAGTATAGGGGATTATAGCTACACCTTC. Protein sequence: CASSQSIGDYSYTF.

This rearrangement joins TRBV7-9 to TRBJ2-7, with 8 positions matching TRBD2. In germline, CDR1 is SEHNR, CDR2 FQNEAQ (reference sequence). V lost 3 bases and J lost 2; bases outside the gene matches: 3. The CDR3 extends over 14 amino acids. The DNA of the CDR3 is TGTGCCAGCAGCTTTATAGCGGGGCCCTACGAGCAGTACTTC. Translating it yields CASSFIAGPYEQYF.

The chain is built from TRBV28 and TRBJ1-2; no firm D call. Between the trimmed V and J ends, which lost 3 bases and 0 bases, there was a span of 5 bases. Germline V gene lookup returns CDR1 MDHEN and CDR2 SYDVKM. This CDR3 has 13 residues. CDR3 amino acids: CASSLDSNYGYTF. The CDR3 nucleotides read TGTGCCAGCAGTTTGGACTCTAACTATGGCTACACCTTC.

This clone occurred once. The CDR3 protein is CAISPTTSETQYF. For the CDR3, the DNA is TGTGCCATCAGTCCTACTACCTCGGAGACCCAGTACTTC. V usage is TRBV10-3 and J usage is TRBJ2-5; D remains ambiguous. Germline CDR1 ENHRY, CDR2 SYGVKD. The CDR3 contains 13 residues. The V end was cut by 5 bases, the J end by 5 bases, with 12 bases between.

The chain's CDR3 is CASSEPGLEAPEAFF. CDR3 coding DNA: TGTGCCAGCAGTGAACCGGGGTTGGAGGCCCCTGAAGCTTTCTTT. This rearrangement joins TRBV2 to TRBJ1-1; D gene unclear. V was shortened by 2 bases and J by 6 bases, with 16 bases between the two germline ends. The CDR3 is made up of 15 amino acids. Germline CDR1 reads SNHLY; CDR2 reads FYNNEI.

V is TRBV10-1 and J is TRBJ2-7; 9 bases are shared with TRBD1. Germline trimming cut 7 bases from V and 6 bases from J; bases unmatched to any gene: 7. CDR1 is WNHNN, CDR2 SYGVQD, per germline (reference sequence). The CDR3 is made up of 13 amino acids. The CDR3 bases are TGCGCCAGCAAAGGGACAGGGTCTGGCGAGCAGTACTTC. This gives the protein CASKGTGSGEQYF.

V is TRBV6-6 and J is TRBJ2-7; 8 positions match TRBD1. The length of the CDR3 is 13 residues. CDR1 and CDR2 (germline): MNHNY, SVGAGI (reference sequence). Trimming cost V 7 bases and J 1 base; bases outside gene matches: 3. CDR3 protein: CASTRTGSYEQYF. CDR3 nucleotide sequence: TGTGCCAGCACCCGGACAGGGTCCTACGAGCAGTACTTC.

CDR3 coding DNA: TGCGCCAGCAGACCTACAGGGGGTAGCACAGATACGCAGTATTTT. It translates to CASRPTGGSTDTQYF. V usage is TRBV5-1 and J usage is TRBJ2-3; 8 bases fit TRBD1. Trimming cost V 5 bases and J 0 bases; bases outside gene matches: 5. This CDR3 spans 15 amino acids. Germline loops: CDR1 SGHRS, CDR2 YFSETQ.

The chain has TRBV4-2 and TRBJ2-1; TRBD2 might be the D (5 bases). V gave up 4 bases and J gave up 6 bases, with 13 bases separating them. This CDR3 contains 14 residues. Germline CDR1 and CDR2: LGHNA and YNFKEQ. This CDR3 reads CASSRALEANEQFF. The CDR3 DNA reads as TGTGCCAGCAGCCGCGCACTAGAGGCCAATGAGCAGTTCTTC.

This chain links TRBV28 with TRBJ2-1; 11 bases are a match to TRBD2. From germline, CDR1 is MDHEN and CDR2 SYDVKM. The ends lost 2 bases at V and 9 bases at J; junction bases unmatched: 6. The CDR3 covers 15 residues. The chain's CDR3 is CASSLLAGGEAEQFF. In DNA form, the CDR3 reads TGTGCCAGCAGTTTACTAGCGGGAGGTGAGGCTGAGCAGTTCTTC.

The V gene is TRBV30, the J gene TRBJ1-5; tentatively, D is TRBD1 (5 bases). Trimming removed 0 bases from V and 4 bases from J, with 7 bases in between. The CDR3 length is 13 residues. Per the germline V gene, CDR1 is GTSNPN and CDR2 is SVGIG (reference sequence). The CDR3 region is CAWSVKGNQPQHF. CDR3 in DNA: TGTGCCTGGAGTGTGAAGGGGAATCAGCCCCAGCATTTT.

The gene calls are TRBV5-1 and TRBJ1-1, with 8 bases fitting TRBD1. Germline loops: CDR1 SGHRS, CDR2 YFSETQ. J lost 2 bases, V lost 4 bases, and 7 bases had no gene match. The CDR3 is made up of 15 amino acids. The CDR3: CASSGGDRINTEAFF. For the CDR3, the DNA is TGCGCCAGCAGCGGGGGGGACAGGATTAACACTGAAGCTTTCTTT.